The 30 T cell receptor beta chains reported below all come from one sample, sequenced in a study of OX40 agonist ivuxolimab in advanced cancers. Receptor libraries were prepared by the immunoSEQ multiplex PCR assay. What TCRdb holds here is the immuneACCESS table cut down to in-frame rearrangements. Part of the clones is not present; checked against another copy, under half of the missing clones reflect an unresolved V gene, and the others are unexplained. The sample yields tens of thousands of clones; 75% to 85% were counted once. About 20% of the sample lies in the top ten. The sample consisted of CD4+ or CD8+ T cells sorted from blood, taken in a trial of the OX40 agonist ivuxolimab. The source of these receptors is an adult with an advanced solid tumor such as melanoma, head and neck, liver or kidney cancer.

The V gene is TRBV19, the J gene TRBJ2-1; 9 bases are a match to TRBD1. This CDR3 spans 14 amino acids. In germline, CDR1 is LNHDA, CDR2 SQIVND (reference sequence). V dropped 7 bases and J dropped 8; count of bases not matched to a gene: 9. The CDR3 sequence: CASTPWDREDEQFF. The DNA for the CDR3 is TGTGCCAGTACCCCGTGGGACAGGGAGGATGAGCAGTTCTTC.

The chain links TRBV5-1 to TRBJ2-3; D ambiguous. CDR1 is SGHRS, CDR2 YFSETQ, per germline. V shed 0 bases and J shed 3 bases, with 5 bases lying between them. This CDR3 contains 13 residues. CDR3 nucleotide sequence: TGCGCCAGCAGCTTGGAGCCGACAGATACGCAGTATTTT. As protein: CASSLEPTDTQYF.

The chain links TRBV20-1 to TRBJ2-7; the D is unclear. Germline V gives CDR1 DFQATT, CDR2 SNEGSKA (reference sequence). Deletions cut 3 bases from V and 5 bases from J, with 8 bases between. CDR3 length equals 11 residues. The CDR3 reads CSASIVNEQYF. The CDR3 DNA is TGCAGTGCTAGCATAGTTAACGAGCAGTACTTC.

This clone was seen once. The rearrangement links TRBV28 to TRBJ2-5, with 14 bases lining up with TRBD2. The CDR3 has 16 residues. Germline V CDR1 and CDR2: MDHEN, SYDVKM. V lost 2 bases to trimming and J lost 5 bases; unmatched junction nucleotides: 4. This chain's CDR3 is CASSLGLAGGTETQYF. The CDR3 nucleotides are TGTGCCAGCAGTTTAGGACTAGCGGGGGGTACGGAGACCCAGTACTTC.

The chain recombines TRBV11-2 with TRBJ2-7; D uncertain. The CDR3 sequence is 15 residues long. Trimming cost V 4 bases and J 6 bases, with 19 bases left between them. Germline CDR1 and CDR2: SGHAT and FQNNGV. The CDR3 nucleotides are TGTGCCAGCAGCTCTTCCCGGAATATCATAACCGAGCAGTACTTC. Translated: CASSSSRNIITEQYF.

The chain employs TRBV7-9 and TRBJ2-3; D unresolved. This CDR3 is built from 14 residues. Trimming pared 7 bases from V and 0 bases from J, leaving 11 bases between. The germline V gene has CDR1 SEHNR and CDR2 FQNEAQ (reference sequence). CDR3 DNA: TGTGCCAGCACTTTGCTTCCTAGCACAGATACGCAGTATTTT. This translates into CASTLLPSTDTQYF.

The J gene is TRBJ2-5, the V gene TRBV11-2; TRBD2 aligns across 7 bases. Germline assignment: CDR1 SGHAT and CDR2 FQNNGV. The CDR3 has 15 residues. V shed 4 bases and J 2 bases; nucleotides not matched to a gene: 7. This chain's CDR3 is CASSSVGGLQETQYF. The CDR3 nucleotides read TGTGCCAGCAGCTCGGTGGGAGGGTTACAAGAGACCCAGTACTTC.

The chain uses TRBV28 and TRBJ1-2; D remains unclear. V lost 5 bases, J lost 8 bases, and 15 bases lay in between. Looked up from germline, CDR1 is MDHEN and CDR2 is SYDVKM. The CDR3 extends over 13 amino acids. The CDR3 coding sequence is TGTGCCAGCAGTCCGGGGTCCGCGCTAGGCTACACCTTC. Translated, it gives CASSPGSALGYTF.

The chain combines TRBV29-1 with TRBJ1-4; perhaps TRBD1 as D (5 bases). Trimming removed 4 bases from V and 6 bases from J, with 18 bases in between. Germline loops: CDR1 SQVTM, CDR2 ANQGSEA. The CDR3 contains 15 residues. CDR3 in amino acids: CSVGLTGLMDEKLFF. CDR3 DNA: TGCAGCGTTGGCCTTACGGGGCTCATGGATGAAAAACTGTTTTTT.

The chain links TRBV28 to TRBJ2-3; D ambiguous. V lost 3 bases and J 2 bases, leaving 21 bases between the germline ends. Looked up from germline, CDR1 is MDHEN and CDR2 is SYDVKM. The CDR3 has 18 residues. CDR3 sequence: CASSFPLVSSSNTDTQYF. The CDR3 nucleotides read TGTGCCAGCAGTTTTCCCCTTGTGTCTAGTTCAAACACAGATACGCAGTATTTT.

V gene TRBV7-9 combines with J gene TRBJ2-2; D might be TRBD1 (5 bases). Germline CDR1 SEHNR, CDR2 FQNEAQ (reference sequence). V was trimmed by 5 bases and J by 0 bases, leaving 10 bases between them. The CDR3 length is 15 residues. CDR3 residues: CASSPTDANTGELFF. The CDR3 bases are TGTGCCAGCAGCCCGACAGACGCGAACACCGGGGAGCTGTTTTTT.

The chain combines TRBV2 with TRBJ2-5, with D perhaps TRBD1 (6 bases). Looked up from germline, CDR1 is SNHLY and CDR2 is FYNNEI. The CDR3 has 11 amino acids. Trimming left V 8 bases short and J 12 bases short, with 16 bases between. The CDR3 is CASAESGTKYF. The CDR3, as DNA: TGTGCCAGCGCAGAATCCGGGACAAAGTACTTC.

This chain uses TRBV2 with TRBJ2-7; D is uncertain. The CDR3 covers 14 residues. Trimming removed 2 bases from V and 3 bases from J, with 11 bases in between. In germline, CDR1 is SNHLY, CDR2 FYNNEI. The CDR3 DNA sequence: TGTGCCAGCAGTGAAAGGCAAGGGTTCTACGAGCAGTACTTC. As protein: CASSERQGFYEQYF.

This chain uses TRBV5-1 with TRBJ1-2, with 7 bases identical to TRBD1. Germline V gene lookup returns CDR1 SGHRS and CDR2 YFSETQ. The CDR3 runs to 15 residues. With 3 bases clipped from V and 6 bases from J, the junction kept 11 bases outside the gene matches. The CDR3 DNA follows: TGCGCCAGCAGCTGGGACAGTGCCCGGAGCGATGGCTACACCTTC. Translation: CASSWDSARSDGYTF.

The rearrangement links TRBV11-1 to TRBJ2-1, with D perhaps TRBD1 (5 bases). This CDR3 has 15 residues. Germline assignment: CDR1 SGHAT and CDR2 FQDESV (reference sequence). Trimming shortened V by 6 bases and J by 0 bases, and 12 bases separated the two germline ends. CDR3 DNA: TGTGCCAGCAGAATTGGCAGGGCCTCCTACAATGAGCAGTTCTTC. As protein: CASRIGRASYNEQFF.

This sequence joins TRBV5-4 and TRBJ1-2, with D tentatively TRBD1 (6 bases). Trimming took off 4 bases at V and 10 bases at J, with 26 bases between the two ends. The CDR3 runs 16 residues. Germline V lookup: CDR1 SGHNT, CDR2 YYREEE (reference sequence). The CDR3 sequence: CASSHLEIGAGVVYTF. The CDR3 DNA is TGTGCCAGCAGCCACTTGGAGATTGGAGCAGGGGTTGTCTACACCTTC.

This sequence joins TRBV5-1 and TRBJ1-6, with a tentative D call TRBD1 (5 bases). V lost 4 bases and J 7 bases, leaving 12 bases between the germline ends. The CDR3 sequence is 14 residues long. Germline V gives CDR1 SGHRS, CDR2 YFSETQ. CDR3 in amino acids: CASSQTEGNSPLHF. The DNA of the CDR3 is TGCGCCAGCAGCCAGACAGAAGGCAATTCACCCCTCCACTTT.

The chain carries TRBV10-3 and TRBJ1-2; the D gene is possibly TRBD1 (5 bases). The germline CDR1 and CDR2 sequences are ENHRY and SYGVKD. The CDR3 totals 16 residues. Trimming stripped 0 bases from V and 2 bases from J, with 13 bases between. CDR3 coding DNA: TGTGCCATCAGTGAGTCGAAGGCCAGGGTAAACTATGGCTACACCTTC. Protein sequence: CAISESKARVNYGYTF.

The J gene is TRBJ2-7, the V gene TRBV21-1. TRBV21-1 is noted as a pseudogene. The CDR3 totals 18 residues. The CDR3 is CASSKTLGSVRSSYEQYF. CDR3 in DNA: TGTGCCAGCAGCAAAACTCTGGGGTCGGTCAGAAGCTCCTACGAGCAGTACTTC.

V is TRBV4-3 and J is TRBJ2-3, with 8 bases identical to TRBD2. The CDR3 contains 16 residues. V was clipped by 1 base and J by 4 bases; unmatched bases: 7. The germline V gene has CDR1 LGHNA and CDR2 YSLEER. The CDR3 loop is CASSQVAGGPPDTQYF. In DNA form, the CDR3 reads TGCGCCAGCAGCCAAGTCGCGGGGGGCCCTCCAGATACGCAGTATTTT.

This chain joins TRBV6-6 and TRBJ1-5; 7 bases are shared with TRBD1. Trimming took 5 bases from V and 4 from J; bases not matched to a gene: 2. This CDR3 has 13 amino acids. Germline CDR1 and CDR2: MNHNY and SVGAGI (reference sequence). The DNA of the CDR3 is TGTGCCAGCAGTCCACAGGGGAATCAGCCCCAGCATTTT. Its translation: CASSPQGNQPQHF.

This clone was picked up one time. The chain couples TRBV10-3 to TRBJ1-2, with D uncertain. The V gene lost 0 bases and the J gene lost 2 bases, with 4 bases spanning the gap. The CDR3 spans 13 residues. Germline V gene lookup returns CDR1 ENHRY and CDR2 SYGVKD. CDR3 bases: TGTGCCATCAGTGAGTCAGGGAACTATGGCTACACCTTC. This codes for CAISESGNYGYTF.

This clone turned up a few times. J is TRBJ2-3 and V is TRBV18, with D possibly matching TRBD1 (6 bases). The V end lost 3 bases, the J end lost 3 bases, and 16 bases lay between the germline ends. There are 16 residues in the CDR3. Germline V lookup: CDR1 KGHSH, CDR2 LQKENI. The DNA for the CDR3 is TGTGCCAGCTCACCCCACGGGTGGGGGCGAACAGATACGCAGTATTTT. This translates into CASSPHGWGRTDTQYF.

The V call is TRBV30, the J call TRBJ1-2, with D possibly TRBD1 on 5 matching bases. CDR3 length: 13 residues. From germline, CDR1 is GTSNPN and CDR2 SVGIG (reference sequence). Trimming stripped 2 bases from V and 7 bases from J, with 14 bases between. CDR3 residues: CAWSKGTLSGYTF. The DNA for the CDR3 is TGTGCCTGGAGTAAGGGGACTCTGAGTGGCTACACCTTC.

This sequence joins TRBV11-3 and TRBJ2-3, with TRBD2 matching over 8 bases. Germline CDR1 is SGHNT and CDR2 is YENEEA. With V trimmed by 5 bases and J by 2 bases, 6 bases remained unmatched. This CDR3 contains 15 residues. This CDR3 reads CASSRGGSNTDTQYF. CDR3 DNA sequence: TGTGCCAGCAGCCGGGGGGGATCCAACACAGATACGCAGTATTTT.

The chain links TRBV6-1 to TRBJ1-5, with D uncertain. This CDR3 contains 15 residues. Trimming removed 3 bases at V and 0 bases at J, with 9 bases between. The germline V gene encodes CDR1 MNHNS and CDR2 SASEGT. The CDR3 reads CASSERTNSNQPQHF. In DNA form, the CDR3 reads TGTGCCAGCAGTGAGAGGACTAATAGCAATCAGCCCCAGCATTTT.

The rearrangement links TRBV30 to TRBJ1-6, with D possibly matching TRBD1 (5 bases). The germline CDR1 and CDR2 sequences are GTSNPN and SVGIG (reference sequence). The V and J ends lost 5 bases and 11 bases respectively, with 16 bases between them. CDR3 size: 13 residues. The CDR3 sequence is CAWGDSPATPLHF. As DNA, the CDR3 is TGTGCCTGGGGCGACAGTCCGGCGACACCCCTCCACTTT. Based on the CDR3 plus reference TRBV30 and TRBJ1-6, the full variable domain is SQTIHQWPATLVQPVGSPLSLECTVEGTSNPNLYWYRQAAGRGLQLLFYSVGIGQISSEVPQNLSASRPQDRQFILSSKKLLLSDSGFYLCAWGDSPATPLHFGNGTRLTVT.

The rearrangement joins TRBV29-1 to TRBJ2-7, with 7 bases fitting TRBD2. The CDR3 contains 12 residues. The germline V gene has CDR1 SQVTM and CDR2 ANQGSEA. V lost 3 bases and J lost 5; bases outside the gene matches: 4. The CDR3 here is CSVERERNEQYF. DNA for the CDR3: TGCAGCGTTGAGCGGGAGAGGAACGAGCAGTACTTC.

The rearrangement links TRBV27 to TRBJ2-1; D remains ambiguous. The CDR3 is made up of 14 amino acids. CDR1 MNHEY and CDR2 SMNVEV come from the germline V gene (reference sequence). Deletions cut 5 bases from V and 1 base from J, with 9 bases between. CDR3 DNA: TGTGCCAGCAGTCCTTCCAGGTCCTACAATGAGCAGTTCTTC. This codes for CASSPSRSYNEQFF.

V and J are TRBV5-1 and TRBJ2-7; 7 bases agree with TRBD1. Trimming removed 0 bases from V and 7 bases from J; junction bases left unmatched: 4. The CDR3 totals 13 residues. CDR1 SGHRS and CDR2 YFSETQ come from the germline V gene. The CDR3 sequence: CASSLEGAREQYF. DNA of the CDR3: TGCGCCAGCAGCTTGGAGGGGGCGAGGGAGCAGTACTTC.